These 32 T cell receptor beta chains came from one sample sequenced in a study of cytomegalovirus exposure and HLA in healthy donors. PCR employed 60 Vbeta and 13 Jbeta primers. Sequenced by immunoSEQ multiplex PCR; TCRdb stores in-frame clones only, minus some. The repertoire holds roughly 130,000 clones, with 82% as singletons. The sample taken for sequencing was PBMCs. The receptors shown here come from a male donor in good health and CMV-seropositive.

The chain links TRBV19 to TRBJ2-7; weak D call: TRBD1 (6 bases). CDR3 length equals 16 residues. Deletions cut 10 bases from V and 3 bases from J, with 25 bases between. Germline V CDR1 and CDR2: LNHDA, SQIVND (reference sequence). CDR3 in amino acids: CATRRRQGPNDYEQYF. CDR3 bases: TGTGCCACCCGGCGTCGTCAGGGGCCGAATGACTACGAGCAGTACTTC. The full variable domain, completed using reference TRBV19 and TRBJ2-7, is DGGITQSPKYLFRKEGQNVTLSCEQNLNHDAMYWYRQDPGQGLRLIYYSQIVNDFQKGDIAEGYSVSREKKESFPLTVTSAQKNPTAFYLCATRRRQGPNDYEQYFGPGTRLTVT.

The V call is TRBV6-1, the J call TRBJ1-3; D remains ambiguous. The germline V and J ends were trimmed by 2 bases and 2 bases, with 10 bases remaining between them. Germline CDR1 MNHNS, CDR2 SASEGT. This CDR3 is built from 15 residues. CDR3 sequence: CASSELGGTGNTIYF. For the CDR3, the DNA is TGTGCCAGCAGTGAACTGGGAGGGACTGGAAACACCATATATTTT.

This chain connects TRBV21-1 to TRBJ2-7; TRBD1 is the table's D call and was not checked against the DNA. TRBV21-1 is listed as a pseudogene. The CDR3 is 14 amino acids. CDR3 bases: TGTGCCAGCAGCCCGCGGGGACAGGGAACCGAGCAGTACTTC. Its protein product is CASSPRGQGTEQYF.

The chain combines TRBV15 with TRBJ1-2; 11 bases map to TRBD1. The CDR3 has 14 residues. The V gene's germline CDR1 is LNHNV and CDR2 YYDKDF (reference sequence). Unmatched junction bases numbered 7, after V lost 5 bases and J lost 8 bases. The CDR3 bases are TGTGCCACCAGCCGCGGACAGGGGGCAAAGGGCTACACCTTC. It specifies CATSRGQGAKGYTF.

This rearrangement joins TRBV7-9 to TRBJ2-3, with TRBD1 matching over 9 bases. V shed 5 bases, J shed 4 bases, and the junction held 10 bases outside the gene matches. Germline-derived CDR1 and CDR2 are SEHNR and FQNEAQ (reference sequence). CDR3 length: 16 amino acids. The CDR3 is CASSQPTGGISDTQYF. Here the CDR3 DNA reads TGTGCCAGCAGCCAACCAACAGGGGGCATTTCAGATACGCAGTATTTT.

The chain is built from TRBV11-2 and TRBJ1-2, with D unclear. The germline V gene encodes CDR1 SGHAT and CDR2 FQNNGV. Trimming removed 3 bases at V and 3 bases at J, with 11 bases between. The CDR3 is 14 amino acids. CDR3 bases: TGTGCCAGCAGCTTCGCTCCGGGGTACTATGGCTACACCTTC. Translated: CASSFAPGYYGYTF.

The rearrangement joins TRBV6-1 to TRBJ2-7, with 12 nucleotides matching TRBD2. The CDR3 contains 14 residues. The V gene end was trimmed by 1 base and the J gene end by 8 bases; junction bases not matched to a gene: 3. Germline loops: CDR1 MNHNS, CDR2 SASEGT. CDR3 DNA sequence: TGTGCCAGCAGTGAAGGGACTAGCGGGACTAAGCAGTACTTC. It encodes CASSEGTSGTKQYF.

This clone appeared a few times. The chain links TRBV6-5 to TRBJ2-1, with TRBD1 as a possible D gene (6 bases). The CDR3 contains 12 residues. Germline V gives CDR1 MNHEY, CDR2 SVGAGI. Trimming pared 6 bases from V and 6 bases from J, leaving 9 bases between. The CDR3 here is CASSPDSNEQFF. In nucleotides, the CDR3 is TGTGCCAGCAGCCCGGACAGCAATGAGCAGTTCTTC.

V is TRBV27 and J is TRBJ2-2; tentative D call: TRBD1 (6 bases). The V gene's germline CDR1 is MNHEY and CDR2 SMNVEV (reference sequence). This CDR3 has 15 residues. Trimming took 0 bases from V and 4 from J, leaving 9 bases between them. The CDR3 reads CASSLSVRGTGELFF. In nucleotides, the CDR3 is TGTGCCAGCAGTTTATCAGTCAGGGGCACCGGGGAGCTGTTTTTT.

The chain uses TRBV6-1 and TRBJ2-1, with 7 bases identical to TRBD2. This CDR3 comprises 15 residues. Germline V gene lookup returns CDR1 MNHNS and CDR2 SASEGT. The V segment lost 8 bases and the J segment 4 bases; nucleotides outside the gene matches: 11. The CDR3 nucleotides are TGTGCCAGCTCTAACCTAGCGGCAATATACAATGAGCAGTTCTTC. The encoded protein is CASSNLAAIYNEQFF.

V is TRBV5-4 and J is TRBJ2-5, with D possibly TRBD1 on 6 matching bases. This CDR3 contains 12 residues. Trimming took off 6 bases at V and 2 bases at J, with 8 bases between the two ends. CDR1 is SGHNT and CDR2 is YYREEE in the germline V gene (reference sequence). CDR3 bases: TGTGCCAGCACCACAGGGCAAGAGACCCAGTACTTC. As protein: CASTTGQETQYF.

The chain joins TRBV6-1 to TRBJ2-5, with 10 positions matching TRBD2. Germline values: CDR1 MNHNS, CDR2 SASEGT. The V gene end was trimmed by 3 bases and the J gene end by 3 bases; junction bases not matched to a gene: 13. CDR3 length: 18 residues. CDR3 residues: CASSDRDKGLAGEETQYF. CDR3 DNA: TGTGCCAGCAGTGACCGGGACAAGGGCCTAGCGGGAGAAGAGACCCAGTACTTC.

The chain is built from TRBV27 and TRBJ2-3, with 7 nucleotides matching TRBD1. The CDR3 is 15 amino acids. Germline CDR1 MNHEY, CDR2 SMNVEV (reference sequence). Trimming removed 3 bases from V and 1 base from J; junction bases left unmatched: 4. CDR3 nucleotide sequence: TGTGCCAGCAGTTTCGCGACAGGGCGCACAGATACGCAGTATTTT. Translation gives CASSFATGRTDTQYF.

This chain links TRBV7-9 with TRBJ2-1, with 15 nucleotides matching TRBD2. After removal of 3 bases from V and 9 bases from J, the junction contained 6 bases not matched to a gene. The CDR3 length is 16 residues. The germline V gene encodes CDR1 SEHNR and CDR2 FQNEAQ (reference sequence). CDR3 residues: CASSFWGLAGGFEQFF. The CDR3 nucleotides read TGTGCCAGCAGCTTTTGGGGACTAGCGGGAGGATTTGAGCAGTTCTTC.

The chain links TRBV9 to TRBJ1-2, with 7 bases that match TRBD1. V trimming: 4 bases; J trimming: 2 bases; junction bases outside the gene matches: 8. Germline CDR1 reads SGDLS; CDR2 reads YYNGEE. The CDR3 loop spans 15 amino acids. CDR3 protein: CASSLGTANNYGYTF. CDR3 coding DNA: TGTGCCAGCAGCCTCGGGACAGCGAACAACTATGGCTACACCTTC.

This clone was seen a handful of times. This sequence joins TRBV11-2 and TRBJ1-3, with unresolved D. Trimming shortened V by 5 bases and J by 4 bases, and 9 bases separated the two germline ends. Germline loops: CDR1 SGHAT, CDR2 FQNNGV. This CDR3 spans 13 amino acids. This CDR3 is CASSQQNGNTIYF. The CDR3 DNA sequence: TGTGCCAGCAGCCAACAGAACGGAAACACCATATATTTT.

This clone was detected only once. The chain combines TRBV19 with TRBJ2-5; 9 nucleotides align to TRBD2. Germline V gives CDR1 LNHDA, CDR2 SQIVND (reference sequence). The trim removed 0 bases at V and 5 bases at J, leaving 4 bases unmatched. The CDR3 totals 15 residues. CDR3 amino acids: CASSIDRRGGETQYF. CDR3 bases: TGTGCCAGTAGTATAGATCGGCGGGGGGGCGAGACCCAGTACTTC.

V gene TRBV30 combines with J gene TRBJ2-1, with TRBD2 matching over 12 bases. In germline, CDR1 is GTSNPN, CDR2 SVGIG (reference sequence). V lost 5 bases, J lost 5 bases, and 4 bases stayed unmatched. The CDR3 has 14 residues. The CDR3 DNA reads TGTGCCTGGGAACTAGCGGGAGGAAACAATGAGCAGTTCTTC. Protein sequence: CAWELAGGNNEQFF.

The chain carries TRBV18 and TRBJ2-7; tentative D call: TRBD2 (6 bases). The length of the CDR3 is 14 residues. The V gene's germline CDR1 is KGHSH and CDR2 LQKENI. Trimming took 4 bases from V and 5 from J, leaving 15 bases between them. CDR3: CASSRPGLGNEQYF. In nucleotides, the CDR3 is TGTGCCAGCTCACGACCGGGACTGGGAAACGAGCAGTACTTC.

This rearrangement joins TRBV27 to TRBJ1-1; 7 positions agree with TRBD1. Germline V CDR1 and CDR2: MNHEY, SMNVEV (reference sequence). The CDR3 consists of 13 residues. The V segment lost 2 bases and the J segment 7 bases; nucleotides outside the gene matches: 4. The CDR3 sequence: CASSLRGLNEAFF. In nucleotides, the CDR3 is TGTGCCAGCAGTTTAAGGGGGCTGAATGAAGCTTTCTTT.

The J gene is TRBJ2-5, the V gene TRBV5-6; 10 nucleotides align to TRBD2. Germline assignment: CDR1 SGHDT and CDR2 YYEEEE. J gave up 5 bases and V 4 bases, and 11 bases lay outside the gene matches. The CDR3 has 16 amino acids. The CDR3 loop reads CASSIGGLAVGETQYF. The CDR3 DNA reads TGTGCCAGCAGCATTGGAGGACTAGCGGTGGGGGAGACCCAGTACTTC. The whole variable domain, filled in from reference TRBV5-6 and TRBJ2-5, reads DAGVTQSPTHLIKTRGQQVTLRCSPKSGHDTVSWYQQALGQGPQFIFQYYEEEERQRGNFPDRFSGHQFPNYSSELNVNALLLGDSALYLCASSIGGLAVGETQYFGPGTRLLVL.

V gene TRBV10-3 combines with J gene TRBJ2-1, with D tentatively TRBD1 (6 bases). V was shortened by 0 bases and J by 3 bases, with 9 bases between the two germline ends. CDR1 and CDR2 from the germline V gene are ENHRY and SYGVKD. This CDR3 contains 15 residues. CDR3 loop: CAISESGRGYNEQFF. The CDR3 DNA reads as TGTGCCATCAGTGAGTCGGGCAGGGGCTACAATGAGCAGTTCTTC.

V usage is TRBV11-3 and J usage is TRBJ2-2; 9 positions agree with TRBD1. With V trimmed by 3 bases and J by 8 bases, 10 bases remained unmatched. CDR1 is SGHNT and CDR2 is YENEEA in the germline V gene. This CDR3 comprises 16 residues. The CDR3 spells CASSFRDRAFTGELFF. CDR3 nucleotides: TGTGCCAGCAGCTTCCGGGACAGGGCCTTCACGGGGGAGCTGTTTTTT.

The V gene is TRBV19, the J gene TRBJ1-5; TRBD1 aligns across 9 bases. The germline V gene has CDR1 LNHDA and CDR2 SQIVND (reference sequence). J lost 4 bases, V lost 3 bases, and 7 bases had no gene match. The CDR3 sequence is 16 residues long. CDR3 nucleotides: TGTGCCAGTAGTATGTTGGGACAGGGAGGAAATCAGCCCCAGCATTTT. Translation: CASSMLGQGGNQPQHF.

For the CDR3, the DNA is TGTGCCAGCAGGGCCTCAGGGTCTCGCCAGCCCCAGCATTTT. It specifies CASRASGSRQPQHF. V gene TRBV6-5 combines with J gene TRBJ1-5, with D possibly TRBD1 on 5 matching bases. The CDR3 consists of 14 residues. V lost 6 bases and J lost 7, with 16 bases in between. Looked up from germline, CDR1 is MNHEY and CDR2 is SVGAGI.

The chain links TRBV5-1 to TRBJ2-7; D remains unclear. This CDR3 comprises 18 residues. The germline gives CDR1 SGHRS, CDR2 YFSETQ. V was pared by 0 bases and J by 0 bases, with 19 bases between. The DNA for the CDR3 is TGCGCCAGCAGCTTGGAATTATCAGAACCACGCGGCTCCTACGAGCAGTACTTC. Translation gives CASSLELSEPRGSYEQYF.

The CDR3 here is CAWRRIGVGNTIYF. The DNA of the CDR3 is TGTGCCTGGAGGAGGATAGGGGTGGGGAACACCATATATTTT. The J gene is TRBJ1-3, the V gene TRBV30; D might be TRBD1 (5 bases). The V and J ends lost 3 bases and 7 bases respectively, with 16 bases between them. The germline V gene has CDR1 GTSNPN and CDR2 SVGIG (reference sequence). The CDR3 is 14 amino acids.

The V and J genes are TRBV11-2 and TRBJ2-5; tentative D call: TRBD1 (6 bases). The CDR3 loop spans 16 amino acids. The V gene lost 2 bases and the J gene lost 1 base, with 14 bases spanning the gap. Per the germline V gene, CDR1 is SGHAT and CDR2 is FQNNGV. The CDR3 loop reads CASSLYRTEFQETQYF. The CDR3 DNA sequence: TGTGCCAGCAGCTTATATCGGACAGAATTCCAAGAGACCCAGTACTTC.

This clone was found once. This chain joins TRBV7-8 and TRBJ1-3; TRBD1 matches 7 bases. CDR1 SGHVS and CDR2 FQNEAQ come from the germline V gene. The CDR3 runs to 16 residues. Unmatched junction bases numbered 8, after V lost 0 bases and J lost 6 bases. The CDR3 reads CASSLAYRGVENTIYF. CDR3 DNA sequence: TGTGCCAGCAGCTTAGCCTACAGGGGTGTGGAAAACACCATATATTTT.

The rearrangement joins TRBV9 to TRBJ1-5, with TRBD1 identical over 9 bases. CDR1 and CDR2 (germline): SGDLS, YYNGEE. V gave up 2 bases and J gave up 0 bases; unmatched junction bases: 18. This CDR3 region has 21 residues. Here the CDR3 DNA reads TGTGCCAGCAGCGTCCACCGGGACAGGGAGGAAAAAGGGTATAGCAATCAGCCCCAGCATTTT. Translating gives CASSVHRDREEKGYSNQPQHF.

CDR3 DNA sequence: TGTGCCAGCAGTTACAGGGGGGAGGGCCGGTACGAGCAGTACTTC. This sequence encodes CASSYRGEGRYEQYF. The chain carries TRBV6-5 and TRBJ2-7, with a possible D match to TRBD2 (7 bases). The CDR3 runs 15 residues. The germline CDR1 and CDR2 sequences are MNHEY and SVGAGI. Between the trimmed V and J ends, which lost 2 bases and 4 bases, there was a span of 15 bases.

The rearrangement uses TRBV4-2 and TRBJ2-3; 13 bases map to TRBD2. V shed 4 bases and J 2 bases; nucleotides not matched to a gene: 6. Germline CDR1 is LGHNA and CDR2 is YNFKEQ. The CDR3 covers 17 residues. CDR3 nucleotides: TGTGCCAGCAGCCGCCGACTAGCGGGAGGATCCACAGATACGCAGTATTTT. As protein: CASSRRLAGGSTDTQYF.